These T cell receptor beta chains were read from a single sample in a study of blood T cells in healthy people across ages. TCRdb analysed the 5' RACE reads with MiXCR anew, one entry per CDR3 protein. The table has around 800,000 distinct CDR3 sequences, around two fifths seen once. The sequenced sample was blood. These receptors all come from a man aged 60-69 years in good health. Both conserved end residues are part of each CDR3. A D gene is named only where the DNA matches it firmly. Where a row states a size, it is once, few, many or the class of an expanded clone; other rows omit it.

clone size,J gene,V gene,D gene,CDR3 DNA,CDR3 protein
-,TRBJ2-1,TRBV27,-,TGTGCCAGCCGTACGTACGGCCTCAGCACGGAGCAGTTCTTC,CASRTYGLSTEQFF
few,TRBJ2-7,TRBV4-1,TRBD1,TGCGCCAGCAGCCAGCGTCCTAGGACAGGCACCTACGACGAGCAGTACTTC,CASSQRPRTGTYDEQYF
few,TRBJ2-2,TRBV4-3,TRBD2,TGCGCCAGCAGCCAAGATCCGGGGGGTCACACCGGGGAGCTGTTTTTT,CASSQDPGGHTGELFF
few,TRBJ2-1,TRBV7-9,-,TGTGCCAGCAGCTCCGACACGGTGCTCAATGAGCAGTTCTTC,CASSSDTVLNEQFF
many,TRBJ2-7,TRBV7-2,-,TGTGCCAGCAGCTTATTACCGGGCGAGCAGTACTTC,CASSLLPGEQYF
-,TRBJ2-2,TRBV9,TRBD1,TGTGCCAGCAGCGCCCAGACAGGGTCGATCACCGGGGAGCTGTTTTTT,CASSAQTGSITGELFF
-,TRBJ2-2,TRBV6-6,-,TGTGCCAGCAGTTATGGGTTGAAGAACACCGGGGAGCTGTTTTTT,CASSYGLKNTGELFF
-,TRBJ1-2,TRBV5-1,-,TGCGCCAGCAGCTCTGTGCCCTCACGGGGCTATGGCTACACCTTC,CASSSVPSRGYGYTF
few,TRBJ2-7,TRBV20-1,-,TGCAGTGCTAGAAAGACCCGGGAGCAGTACTTC,CSARKTREQYF
-,TRBJ1-1,TRBV5-1,-,TGCGCCAGCAGCATCGGGGGCGAGGTCACTGAAGCTTTCTTT,CASSIGGEVTEAFF
-,TRBJ2-7,TRBV5-6,-,TGTGCCAGCAGCTTTTCGGGAACCTACGAGCAGTACTTC,CASSFSGTYEQYF
-,TRBJ1-4,TRBV29-1,-,TGCAGCGTTGCCGGCTTGGAGGGTGAAAAACTGTTTTTT,CSVAGLEGEKLFF
-,TRBJ2-7,TRBV28,TRBD1,TGTGCCAGCAGTTTAGGGACAGGGGTGTTAGAGCAGTACTTC,CASSLGTGVLEQYF
-,TRBJ2-7,TRBV5-5,-,TGTGCCAGCAGCTCCCGGGGGACAGATAACCCCTACGAGCAGTACTTC,CASSSRGTDNPYEQYF
-,TRBJ1-4,TRBV6-5,-,TGTGCCAGCAGTTACTCGGCTCCTTATAATGAAAAACTGTTTTTT,CASSYSAPYNEKLFF
few,TRBJ2-3,TRBV20-1,-,TGCAGTGCTACTGGGGAGTTCACAGATACGCAGTATTTT,CSATGEFTDTQYF
few,TRBJ2-5,TRBV20-1,TRBD2,TGCAGTGCGCGGACTAGCGGGGATATGGAGCAGTACTTC,CSARTSGDMEQYF
few,TRBJ2-6,TRBV7-2,-,TGTGCCAGCAGCCAAGCCGTCTCTGGGGCCAACGTCCTGACTTTC,CASSQAVSGANVLTF
many,TRBJ1-5,TRBV19,-,TGCGCCAGCAGCCAAGGGAATCAGCCCCAGCATTTT,CASSQGNQPQHF
-,TRBJ2-5,TRBV9,-,TGTGCCAGCAGCGTAGACCGGGGGACCCAGTACTTC,CASSVDRGTQYF
few,TRBJ2-3,TRBV5-1,-,TGCGCCAGCAGTGGGTGGGACCTCACAGATACGCAGTATTTT,CASSGWDLTDTQYF
few,TRBJ2-7,TRBV10-1,TRBD1,TGCGCCAGCAGAGATGGACAGGGAGATAGAGTCGGAACCTACGAGCAGTACTTC,CASRDGQGDRVGTYEQYF
few,TRBJ1-2,TRBV10-3,-,TGTGCCATCAGTGTGGGGGGCTTGGACTATGGCTACACCTTC,CAISVGGLDYGYTF
few,TRBJ2-7,TRBV20-1,-,TGCAGTGCTAGGGGACGAGCGGAGAACTACGAGCAGTACTTC,CSARGRAENYEQYF
-,TRBJ1-3,TRBV9,-,TGTGCCAGCAGCGGACAGAGCTCTGGAAACACCATATATTTT,CASSGQSSGNTIYF
few,TRBJ2-1,TRBV7-2,-,TGTGCCAGCAGCTTAGCGCTGGCGGGGGCCTCGTACAATGAGCAGTTCTTC,CASSLALAGASYNEQFF
few,TRBJ2-3,TRBV11-3,-,TGTGCCAGCAGCCCCGGACATCCAGATACGCAGTATTTT,CASSPGHPDTQYF
few,TRBJ2-4,TRBV7-2,TRBD2,TGTGCCAGCAGCTTAGAGTGGCGCGGGGGGATCCTAGCCAAAAACATTCAGTACTTC,CASSLEWRGGILAKNIQYF
-,TRBJ2-3,TRBV20-1,TRBD1,TGCAGTGCTGCCCCAGGGGGCATGGGAGATACGCAGTATTTT,CSAAPGGMGDTQYF
-,TRBJ2-5,TRBV4-3,-,TGCGCCAGCAGCCAAGAGTACACTAGCAATGAGCAGTACTTC,CASSQEYTSNEQYF
-,TRBJ2-2,TRBV27,-,TGTGCCACCAGGGCTTTAGTAACCGGGGAGCTGTTTTTT,CATRALVTGELFF
once,TRBJ2-1,TRBV11-2,-,TGTGCCAGCAGCCCCCGGGAGTTAAACCTCGGGAATGAGCAGTTCTTC,CASSPRELNLGNEQFF
-,TRBJ2-6,TRBV6-1,-,TGTGCCAGCAGACCCACTACAGGGTATGGGTTCTCTGGGGCCAACGTCCTGACTTTC,CASRPTTGYGFSGANVLTF
few,TRBJ2-1,TRBV7-2,TRBD1,TGTGCCAGCAGCTCCCCGGGACAGGGGAGCTCCTACAATGAGCAGTTCTTC,CASSSPGQGSSYNEQFF
-,TRBJ2-7,TRBV27,-,TGTGCCAGCAGCTCGGTTCTTCCGGGGACGGGAGAGCAGTACTTC,CASSSVLPGTGEQYF
few,TRBJ2-3,TRBV12-3/TRBV12-4,-,TGTGCCAGCAGTTTTACAGGTTCCACAGATACGCAGTATTTT,CASSFTGSTDTQYF
-,TRBJ2-7,TRBV27,TRBD1,TGTGCCAGCAAAAGAACTCCGGGACAGTACGAGCAGTACTTC,CASKRTPGQYEQYF
-,TRBJ2-7,TRBV7-9,-,TGTGCCAGCAGCTCCGAACGTGGGGCATCCTACGAGCAGTACTTC,CASSSERGASYEQYF
-,TRBJ1-4,TRBV4-3,-,TGCGCCAGCAGCCAAGCGTTTGAAGGAACTAATGAAAAACTGTTTTTT,CASSQAFEGTNEKLFF
-,TRBJ2-7,TRBV11-3,TRBD1,TGTGCCAGCAGCTTCTTAGACAGGGGCACGGGGTACGAGCAGTACTTC,CASSFLDRGTGYEQYF
-,TRBJ2-7,TRBV11-2,TRBD1,TGTGCCAGCAGCTTAGTCCCGGGACAGCTTTCCTCCTACGAGCAGTACTTC,CASSLVPGQLSSYEQYF
few,TRBJ1-2,TRBV6-1,TRBD1,TGTGCCAGCAGTGAGACAGGGCGTTACGGCTACACCTTC,CASSETGRYGYTF
few,TRBJ2-5,TRBV9,-,TGTGCCAGCAGCGCGGGACCCCTAATCGATGAGCAGTACTTC,CASSAGPLIDEQYF
-,TRBJ1-5,TRBV6-5,-,TGTGCCAGCAGTTACTCTGGCCGGGAGGAACAGCCCCAGCATTTT,CASSYSGREEQPQHF
few,TRBJ2-7,TRBV6-2/TRBV6-3,-,TGTGCCAGCACCCGACAGCACTCCTACGAGCAGTACTTC,CASTRQHSYEQYF
few,TRBJ2-5,TRBV7-9,TRBD1,TGTGCCAGCAGGCAAGACAGGGGAGGAGAGACCCAGTACTTC,CASRQDRGGETQYF
few,TRBJ2-7,TRBV10-2,TRBD2,TGCGCCAGCGGACCGGGACTAGCGGGCATCTACGAGCAGTACTTC,CASGPGLAGIYEQYF
-,TRBJ1-2,TRBV29-1,-,TGCAGCGTTGACCTCGGGAGAGGGCCTCATGGCTACACCTTC,CSVDLGRGPHGYTF
many,TRBJ2-3,TRBV14,TRBD2,TGTGCCAGCAGTGACTGGGGCGGGGGACTCACAGATACGCAGTATTTT,CASSDWGGGLTDTQYF
few,TRBJ1-5,TRBV9,-,TGTGCCAGCAGCGAGGGGGACGGGTTTAGCAATCAGCCCCAGCATTTT,CASSEGDGFSNQPQHF
-,TRBJ2-5,TRBV2,-,TGTGCCAGCAGTGCTGTGCAGACCATTCAAGAGACCCAGTACTTC,CASSAVQTIQETQYF
-,TRBJ1-2,TRBV25-1,-,TGTGCCAGCAGTGCGGGGCTCTCCGGTTATGGCTACACCTTC,CASSAGLSGYGYTF
few,TRBJ2-3,TRBV7-8,TRBD2,TGTGCCAGCAGCCAGAGGCCTAGCGGGGGCCCTAGCACAGATACGCAGTATTTT,CASSQRPSGGPSTDTQYF